This is a list of T cell receptor beta chains from one sample in a study of blood T cell repertoires in COVID-19. Some clones are missing from TCRdb's copy, which holds only in-frame ones; the method was immunoSEQ multiplex PCR. The sample contains 110,000 to 150,000 clones, 79% of which appear only once. Sequenced: peripheral blood. The receptors stem from a man aged 50 or older with active or convalescent COVID-19. CDR3s include the opening cysteine and the closing phenylalanine or tryptophan. Each record gives: clone size, V gene, D gene, J gene, CDR3 protein, CDR3 DNA. A D gene is named only where the DNA matches it firmly. The size entry is marked missing in some rows and otherwise reads once, few, many or a size class.

.	TRBV5-5	.	TRBJ2-5	CASSPQGGQETQYF	TGTGCCAGCAGTCCCCAGGGGGGACAAGAGACCCAGTACTTC
.	TRBV28	TRBD1	TRBJ2-7	CASINRGPSYEQYF	TGTGCCAGCATCAACAGGGGGCCCTCCTACGAGCAGTACTTC
.	TRBV5-4	TRBD1	TRBJ2-1	CASSSGTVYNEQFF	TGTGCCAGCAGCTCCGGGACAGTCTACAATGAGCAGTTCTTC
.	TRBV28	TRBD1	TRBJ1-2	CASTRQGGNYGYTF	TGTGCCAGCACCCGACAAGGGGGCAACTATGGCTACACCTTC
.	TRBV24-1	TRBD1	TRBJ2-2	CATSDPWTGGNTGELFF	TGTGCCACCAGTGATCCCTGGACAGGGGGCAACACCGGGGAGCTGTTTTTT
.	TRBV27	.	TRBJ1-1	CASSSGLLNTEAFF	TGTGCCAGCAGTTCAGGACTGCTGAACACTGAAGCTTTCTTT
once	TRBV9	TRBD2	TRBJ2-1	CASSPTGGAYNEQFF	TGTGCCAGCAGCCCCACGGGAGGTGCATACAATGAGCAGTTCTTC
.	TRBV10-3	TRBD2	TRBJ2-1	CAISGITSGRINEQFF	TGTGCCATCAGTGGTATAACCAGCGGGAGAATAAATGAGCAGTTCTTC
.	TRBV5-6	TRBD1	TRBJ2-7	CASSWTGSSYEQYF	TGTGCCAGCAGCTGGACAGGGAGCTCCTACGAGCAGTACTTC
.	TRBV11-3	TRBD2	TRBJ2-3	CASSSGGAEDTQYF	TGTGCCAGCAGCTCGGGGGGAGCTGAAGATACGCAGTATTTT
.	TRBV11-2	.	TRBJ1-4	CASSLDPWASTNEKLFF	TGTGCCAGCAGCTTAGATCCCTGGGCCTCCACTAATGAAAAACTGTTTTTT
few	TRBV30	.	TRBJ1-2	CAWSSRSYGYTF	TGTGCCTGGAGTTCTCGGTCCTATGGCTACACCTTC
.	TRBV28	TRBD2	TRBJ2-3	CASNSDRLAAPDTQYF	TGTGCCAGCAACTCGGACCGACTAGCGGCCCCAGATACGCAGTATTTT
.	TRBV29-1	TRBD1	TRBJ1-1	CSVHRGTEAFF	TGCAGCGTCCACAGGGGCACTGAAGCTTTCTTT
.	TRBV5-1	.	TRBJ2-1	CASSLIGGVSYNEQFF	TGCGCCAGCAGCTTGATCGGGGGTGTCTCCTACAATGAGCAGTTCTTC
.	TRBV7-3	.	TRBJ2-6	CASSLQGRGAGANVLTF	TGTGCCAGCAGCCTCCAAGGCAGGGGGGCCGGGGCCAACGTCCTGACTTTC
.	TRBV2	.	TRBJ1-4	CASSDIGGRNEKLFF	TGTGCCAGCAGTGATATCGGGGGACGAAATGAAAAACTGTTTTTT
.	TRBV10-3	TRBD2	TRBJ2-5	CAISGLGGETQYF	TGTGCCATCAGCGGACTAGGAGGGGAGACCCAGTACTTC
.	TRBV6-5	TRBD1	TRBJ2-2	CASRVDRGGTGELFF	TGTGCCAGCAGGGTCGACAGGGGAGGTACCGGGGAGCTGTTTTTT
once	TRBV2	.	TRBJ2-7	CASVSGRPPYEQYF	TGTGCCAGCGTCAGTGGCAGGCCCCCCTACGAGCAGTACTTC
few	TRBV7-3	TRBD2	TRBJ2-1	CASSSGLAGGFSYNEQFF	TGTGCCAGCAGCTCGGGACTAGCGGGAGGCTTCTCCTACAATGAGCAGTTCTTC
.	TRBV5-1	TRBD1	TRBJ1-4	CASSRGQSPEKLFF	TGCGCCAGCAGCAGGGGACAGAGTCCTGAAAAACTGTTTTTT
.	TRBV6-1	.	TRBJ1-2	CASSESGQFINYGYTF	TGTGCCAGCAGTGAGAGTGGGCAGTTCATTAACTATGGCTACACCTTC
.	TRBV6-5	TRBD2	TRBJ2-2	CASSYSRLAGDGELFF	TGTGCCAGCAGTTACTCCAGACTAGCGGGAGACGGGGAGCTGTTTTTT
.	TRBV28	TRBD1	TRBJ2-3	CASSWAGQGITDTQYF	TGTGCCAGCAGTTGGGCCGGACAGGGGATAACAGATACGCAGTATTTT
.	TRBV12-3/TRBV12-4	.	TRBJ1-1	CASTRDSGTEAFF	TGTGCCAGCACCCGGGACTCTGGAACTGAAGCTTTCTTT
.	TRBV6-6	.	TRBJ1-5	CASSIGQSNQPQHF	TGTGCCAGCAGCATCGGACAAAGCAATCAGCCCCAGCATTTT
few	TRBV21-1	.	TRBJ1-3	CASSKGGQAGEGGHGNTIYF	TGTGCCAGCAGCAAGGGTGGCCAAGCAGGGGAAGGGGGTCATGGAAACACCATATATTTT
.	TRBV18	.	TRBJ2-7	CASSASSYEQYF	TGTGCCAGCTCGGCTAGCTCCTACGAGCAGTACTTC
few	TRBV7-9	.	TRBJ2-1	CASSPDSTNEQFF	TGTGCCAGCAGCCCAGACAGCACGAATGAGCAGTTCTTC
few	TRBV5-1	TRBD2	TRBJ2-1	CASSWTSGSGLSNEQFF	TGCGCCAGCAGCTGGACTAGCGGGAGCGGCCTCTCGAATGAGCAGTTCTTC
.	TRBV7-3	.	TRBJ2-1	CASSFGLDNEQFF	TGTGCCAGCAGCTTCGGACTCGACAATGAGCAGTTCTTC
.	TRBV7-8	TRBD2	TRBJ2-1	CASSLVAGSSYNEQFF	TGTGCCAGCAGCTTAGTAGCGGGGAGCTCCTACAATGAGCAGTTCTTC
.	TRBV10-3	TRBD2	TRBJ2-7	CAISAGTSGTYEQYF	TGTGCCATCAGTGCCGGGACTAGCGGTACCTACGAGCAGTACTTC
.	TRBV5-3	TRBD1	TRBJ1-2	CARGSKGQGASNYGYTF	TGTGCCAGAGGCTCAAAGGGACAGGGGGCGTCTAACTATGGCTACACCTTC
.	TRBV21-1	.	TRBJ1-3	CGKGGKSGNTIYF	TGTGGAAAAGGGGGAAAAAGTGGAAACACCATATATTTT
.	TRBV27	TRBD1	TRBJ1-4	CASSSEGAANEKLFF	TGTGCCAGCAGTTCGGAGGGGGCGGCTAATGAAAAACTGTTTTTT
.	TRBV6-1	.	TRBJ1-1	CASSDNQGAEAFF	TGTGCCAGCAGTGATAATCAGGGCGCTGAAGCTTTCTTT
few	TRBV28	.	TRBJ2-7	CASSGSGYEQYF	TGTGCCAGCAGTGGTTCAGGATACGAGCAGTACTTC